The 9 T cell receptor beta chains reported below all come from one sample, sequenced in a study of T cell repertoires in cytomegalovirus infection. No antigen has been assigned to these receptors. TCRdb reprocessed the reads with MiXCR, giving one entry per CDR3 protein. The sample shows 700,000 to 950,000 distinct CDR3 sequences, 32% of them seen only once. Material: cultured CD8+ T cells from PBMCs, obtained from culture after CMV antigen stimulation. All receptors derive from a human donor in good health (CMV status not recorded). Some clones in this sample may be carry-over from other donors' samples.

The chain couples TRBV6-2 or TRBV6-3 to TRBJ2-7; D not certain. CDR1 is MNHEY and CDR2 is SVGEGT in the germline V gene. There are 15 residues in the CDR3. Trimming took off 5 bases at V and 2 bases at J, with 16 bases between the two ends. The CDR3 reads CASSPHTTSPYEQYV. In DNA, the CDR3 is TGTGCCAGCAGTCCCCACACAACCAGCCCCTACGAGCAGTACGTC.

The chain recombines TRBV6-2 or TRBV6-3 with TRBJ2-3; 8 nucleotides line up with TRBD2. Germline CDR1 is MNHEY and CDR2 is SVGEGT. The CDR3 is 16 residues long. Trimming took 2 bases from V and 0 from J; bases not matched to a gene: 4. CDR3 nucleotide sequence: TGTGCCAGCAGTTACGGGGTAGCGGGGAGCACAGATACGCAGTATTTT. Encoded protein: CASSYGVAGSTDTQYF.

The rearrangement joins TRBV7-6 to TRBJ2-5, with 10 bases identical to TRBD1. This CDR3 is 15 amino acids long. V was pared by 2 bases and J by 5 bases, with 5 bases of the junction left unmatched. The germline V gene has CDR1 SGHVS and CDR2 FNYEAQ. The CDR3 protein is CASSLPEDRGETQYF. The CDR3 nucleotides read TGTGCCAGCAGCTTACCCGAGGACAGGGGGGAGACCCAGTACTTC.

The V and J genes are TRBV13 and TRBJ2-1; 8 positions match TRBD1. The germline V gene has CDR1 PRHDT and CDR2 FYEKMQ (reference sequence). The CDR3 has 16 amino acids. Unmatched junction bases numbered 12, after V lost 4 bases and J lost 7 bases. The CDR3 region has the DNA TGTGCCAGCAGCTCCCCAGACAGGGGTCGTGGTAATGAGCAGTTCTTC. It is translated as CASSSPDRGRGNEQFF. The full variable domain, its missing parts supplied by reference TRBV13 and TRBJ2-1, is AAGVIQSPRHLIKEKRETATLKCYPIPRHDTVYWYQQGPGQDPQFLISFYEKMQSDKGSIPDRFSAQQFSDYHSELNMSSLELGDSALYFCASSSPDRGRGNEQFFGPGTRLTVL.

This clonotype was observed a few times. The rearrangement joins TRBV27 to TRBJ2-1, with 13 bases lining up with TRBD2. The CDR3 extends over 18 amino acids. Trimming at V came to 2 bases and at J to 8 bases, leaving 12 bases not matched to a gene. CDR1 is MNHEY, CDR2 SMNVEV, per germline (reference sequence). This CDR3 reads CASSLTPGLAGLYYEQFF. CDR3 coding DNA: TGTGCCAGCAGTTTAACACCGGGACTAGCGGGGTTGTATTATGAGCAGTTCTTC.

A few counts support this clonotype. CDR3 nucleotide sequence: TGTGCCAGCAGTAGCGGACAGGGTTATAGCAATCAGCCCCAGCATTTT. This codes for CASSSGQGYSNQPQHF. The rearrangement uses TRBV11-2 and TRBJ1-5, with 8 bases aligning to TRBD1. After removal of 6 bases from V and 0 bases from J, the junction contained 7 bases not matched to a gene. In germline, CDR1 is SGHAT, CDR2 FQNNGV. This CDR3 has 16 residues.

The chain recombines TRBV2 with TRBJ1-1; the D gene is possibly TRBD1 (5 bases). CDR1 is SNHLY and CDR2 is FYNNEI in the germline V gene. This CDR3 comprises 14 residues. Trimming removed 2 bases from V and 1 base from J, with 8 bases in between. CDR3 coding DNA: TGTGCCAGCAGTGAAATGGGGCCGAACACTGAAGCTTTCTTT. It specifies CASSEMGPNTEAFF.

The gene calls are TRBV11-1 and TRBJ2-3; TRBD2 is a possible D gene (5 bases). The CDR3 spans 14 residues. Germline V gene lookup returns CDR1 SGHAT and CDR2 FQDESV (reference sequence). V lost 3 bases, J lost 5 bases, and 12 bases lay in between. DNA of the CDR3: TGTGCCAGCAGCTTCCGGGGAAGGTTAGATACGCAGTATTTT. It translates to CASSFRGRLDTQYF. The whole variable domain, remainder taken from reference TRBV11-1 and TRBJ2-3, is EAEVAQSPRYKITEKSQAVAFWCDPISGHATLYWYRQILGQGPELLVQFQDESVVDDSQLPKDRFSAERLKGVDSTLKIQPAELGDSAMYLCASSFRGRLDTQYFGPGTRLTVL.

The chain carries TRBV5-1 and TRBJ2-1; 7 nucleotides line up with TRBD2. The CDR3 length is 16 residues. Germline CDR1 and CDR2: SGHRS and YFSETQ. V dropped 0 bases and J dropped 10; count of bases not matched to a gene: 13. The CDR3 nucleotides are TGCGCCAGCAGCTTGGATTACGCTAGCGGTGCTAAGGAGCAGTTCTTC. It yields the protein CASSLDYASGAKEQFF.